Below, 28 T cell receptor beta chains from the same sample are listed, as sequenced in a study of shared clonotypes between healthy human individuals. Sequenced by immunoSEQ multiplex PCR; TCRdb stores in-frame clones only, minus some. The data contain around 2.1 million clones, approximately 94% of them singletons. Positively selected for CCR7, the CD45RO-negative cells used as naive CD8 cells excluded terminally differentiated effector memory CD45RA+ cells. Sequencing used naive CD8+ T cells from PBMCs. Receptors originate from a man between 18 and 35 years old in good health. Some clones in this sample may be carry-over from other donors' samples.

The V and J genes are TRBV11-2 and TRBJ2-7; 8 nucleotides line up with TRBD1. Germline assignment: CDR1 SGHAT and CDR2 FQNNGV. The V gene end was trimmed by 3 bases and the J gene end by 2 bases; junction bases not matched to a gene: 6. This CDR3 is built from 15 residues. The chain's CDR3 is CASSLVGTGTYEQYF. The CDR3 region has the DNA TGTGCCAGCAGCTTGGTCGGGACAGGAACCTACGAGCAGTACTTC.

A note on this clone: Other DNA sequences of this sample code for an identical CDR3. The V gene is TRBV9, the J gene TRBJ2-7, with D possibly being TRBD2 (7 bases). Germline values: CDR1 SGDLS, CDR2 YYNGEE. This CDR3 is 12 amino acids long. Trimming took off 4 bases at V and 6 bases at J, with 11 bases between the two ends. CDR3 in amino acids: CASSLGGREQYF. Written as DNA, the CDR3 is TGTGCCAGCAGCCTGGGGGGGCGCGAGCAGTACTTC.

The chain combines TRBV7-9 with TRBJ2-3; D is uncertain. V was pared by 2 bases and J by 0 bases, with 15 bases between. Germline V CDR1 and CDR2: SEHNR, FQNEAQ (reference sequence). CDR3 length: 17 residues. The CDR3 DNA sequence: TGTGCCAGCAGCTTAATTGAGAGACCATCTAGCACAGATACGCAGTATTTT. It is translated as CASSLIERPSSTDTQYF.

The rearrangement uses TRBV4-1 and TRBJ2-3; D is unresolved. Trimming left V 2 bases short and J 4 bases short, with 13 bases between. The CDR3 spans 15 residues. CDR1 MGHRA and CDR2 YSYEKL come from the germline V gene. The CDR3 spells CASSQRSVGPDTQYF. The CDR3 coding sequence is TGCGCCAGCAGCCAACGGTCCGTGGGCCCAGATACGCAGTATTTT.

The V call is TRBV9, the J call TRBJ2-3; 7 nucleotides agree with TRBD2. The V and J ends lost 2 bases and 4 bases, in that order; junction bases with no gene match: 10. The germline gives CDR1 SGDLS, CDR2 YYNGEE. CDR3 length: 16 amino acids. The CDR3 sequence is CASSVGTIIESDTQYF. The CDR3 DNA reads as TGTGCCAGCAGCGTCGGGACTATCATAGAATCAGATACGCAGTATTTT.

Concerning this clone: Different DNA sequences within this sample yield the same CDR3. The rearrangement joins TRBV30 to TRBJ1-1; D is perhaps TRBD1 (5 bases). Deletions cut 0 bases from V and 1 base from J, with 12 bases between. The CDR3 covers 15 residues. Germline assignment: CDR1 GTSNPN and CDR2 SVGIG (reference sequence). CDR3 loop: CAWSVTGEWNTEAFF. CDR3 DNA: TGTGCCTGGAGTGTAACGGGGGAATGGAACACTGAAGCTTTCTTT.

The V call is TRBV7-9, the J call TRBJ2-2, with 7 bases aligning to TRBD2. Per germline, CDR1 SEHNR and CDR2 FQNEAQ (reference sequence). J was trimmed by 4 bases and V by 2 bases; bases with no gene match: 4. The CDR3 length is 15 residues. This chain's CDR3 is CASSLKLAGTGELFF. CDR3 sequence (DNA): TGTGCCAGCAGCTTAAAATTAGCGGGCACCGGGGAGCTGTTTTTT.

The sample holds one count of this clone. Other DNA sequences from this sample encode an identical CDR3 as well. The genes are TRBV11-2 and TRBJ1-2, with TRBD1 as a possible D gene (5 bases). Trimming removed 0 bases at V and 8 bases at J, with 7 bases between. The germline V gene has CDR1 SGHAT and CDR2 FQNNGV. The CDR3 totals 12 residues. The CDR3 here is CASSLDRDGYTF. In DNA form, the CDR3 reads TGTGCCAGCAGCTTAGATCGGGACGGCTACACCTTC. Full variable domain (remainder filled in from reference TRBV11-2 and TRBJ1-2): EAGVAQSPRYKIIEKRQSVAFWCNPISGHATLYWYQQILGQGPKLLIQFQNNGVVDDSQLPKDRFSAERLKGVDSTLKIQPAKLEDSAVYLCASSLDRDGYTFGSGTRLTVV.

The chain recombines TRBV6-6 with TRBJ1-1; no reliable D call. V lost 0 bases to trimming and J lost 0 bases, with 8 bases between them. Germline values: CDR1 MNHNY, CDR2 SVGAGI (reference sequence). The CDR3 consists of 15 residues. The CDR3 sequence: CASSYSRLMNTEAFF. CDR3 nucleotides: TGTGCCAGCAGTTACTCGAGGCTCATGAACACTGAAGCTTTCTTT.

This clone was observed a handful of times. This CDR3 is also generated by other DNA sequences in the sample. This chain's CDR3 is CASSYSGGTEAFF. For the CDR3, the DNA is TGTGCCAGCAGTTACTCCGGGGGTACTGAAGCTTTCTTT. J is TRBJ1-1 and V is TRBV6-5, with a possible D match to TRBD1 (5 bases). V dropped 0 bases and J dropped 5 bases, with 7 bases sitting between them. The CDR3 is 13 amino acids. Per germline, CDR1 MNHEY and CDR2 SVGAGI.

The gene calls are TRBV6-6 and TRBJ2-2; no reliable D call. The germline gives CDR1 MNHNY, CDR2 SVGAGI (reference sequence). There are 16 residues in the CDR3. V shed 4 bases and J shed 3 bases, with 15 bases lying between them. CDR3 sequence reads: CASSSFTPRDTGELFF. The CDR3 DNA sequence: TGTGCCAGCAGTTCTTTTACCCCTCGGGACACCGGGGAGCTGTTTTTT.

The chain is built from TRBV7-9 and TRBJ1-2; D gene unclear. The CDR3 has 13 amino acids. CDR1 is SEHNR and CDR2 is FQNEAQ in the germline V gene (reference sequence). V lost 6 bases and J 13 bases, leaving 21 bases between the germline ends. As DNA, the CDR3 is TGTGCCAGCAGTTCCTCAGGAGTCACAGTACCCACCTTC. Encoded protein: CASSSSGVTVPTF.

This rearrangement joins TRBV11-2 to TRBJ2-7; no definite D call. V lost 2 bases and J lost 3, with 14 bases in between. The V gene's germline CDR1 is SGHAT and CDR2 FQNNGV. The CDR3 runs to 15 residues. CDR3 sequence: CASSLLPQLNYEQYF. For the CDR3, the DNA is TGTGCCAGCAGCTTATTACCACAGCTTAACTACGAGCAGTACTTC.

V usage is TRBV27 and J usage is TRBJ2-6; D is uncertain. The germline CDR1 and CDR2 sequences are MNHEY and SMNVEV (reference sequence). Trimming shortened V by 6 bases and J by 0 bases, and 6 bases separated the two germline ends. CDR3 length: 14 amino acids. CDR3 loop: CASRRASGANVLTF. CDR3 bases: TGTGCCAGCAGACGCGCCTCTGGGGCCAACGTCCTGACTTTC.

The chain has TRBV9 and TRBJ2-1; D ambiguous. This CDR3 has 15 amino acids. Germline CDR1 and CDR2: SGDLS and YYNGEE. V was trimmed by 3 bases and J by 0 bases, leaving 10 bases between them. For the CDR3, the DNA is TGTGCCAGCAGCGCCCCGTACAGCTCCTACAATGAGCAGTTCTTC. Encoded protein: CASSAPYSSYNEQFF. Full variable domain (rest looked up from reference TRBV9 and TRBJ2-1): DSGVTQTPKHLITATGQRVTLRCSPRSGDLSVYWYQQSLDQGLQFLIQYYNGEERAKGNILERFSAQQFPDLHSELNLSSLELGDSALYFCASSAPYSSYNEQFFGPGTRLTVL.

A few counts support this clone. The chain uses TRBV9 and TRBJ2-2; 7 bases are shared with TRBD1. The trim removed 3 bases at V and 3 bases at J, leaving 8 bases unmatched. CDR3 length equals 16 residues. Germline CDR1 is SGDLS and CDR2 is YYNGEE. DNA of the CDR3: TGTGCCAGCAGCGCGACAGGGAGATACGACACCGGGGAGCTGTTTTTT. Encoded protein: CASSATGRYDTGELFF.

This chain connects TRBV7-9 to TRBJ2-7; TRBD1 matches at 7 bases. Germline CDR1 and CDR2: SEHNR and FQNEAQ (reference sequence). The CDR3 has 17 amino acids. Unmatched junction bases numbered 14, after V lost 5 bases and J lost 1 base. CDR3 in DNA: TGTGCCAGCAGCGCCGGGATAGGGCCAGGGGGATCCTACGAGCAGTACTTC. Translating it yields CASSAGIGPGGSYEQYF.

The genes are TRBV7-6 and TRBJ2-1; 8 bases are shared with TRBD1. With 5 bases clipped from V and 1 base from J, the junction kept 7 bases outside the gene matches. This CDR3 comprises 16 residues. From germline, CDR1 is SGHVS and CDR2 FNYEAQ. In DNA form, the CDR3 reads TGTGCCAGCAGCGTAGACAGGGGTTCATCCTACAATGAGCAGTTCTTC. As protein: CASSVDRGSSYNEQFF.

There are a few counts of this clone. The V and J genes are TRBV7-9 and TRBJ1-4; 7 nucleotides match TRBD1. Germline V gene data show CDR1 as SEHNR and CDR2 as FQNEAQ (reference sequence). This CDR3 has 14 amino acids. Losses at the gene ends were 5 bases for V and 7 bases for J; bases not matched to a gene: 7. The CDR3, as DNA: TGTGCCAGCAGCATCCAGGGGGGAAGTGAAAAACTGTTTTTT. The encoded protein is CASSIQGGSEKLFF.

CDR3 coding DNA: TGTGCCAGCAGCGCGTGGGCTAGCGGGAGGAACACCGGGGAGCTGTTTTTT. Its protein is CASSAWASGRNTGELFF. V gene TRBV9 combines with J gene TRBJ2-2, with 10 positions matching TRBD2. Germline V gene sequence: CDR1 SGDLS, CDR2 YYNGEE. The CDR3 runs to 17 residues. The V segment lost 3 bases and the J segment 1 base; nucleotides outside the gene matches: 6.

On this clone itself: Other DNA sequences of this sample code for an identical CDR3. The rearrangement joins TRBV19 to TRBJ1-1; D uncertain. The V end lost 3 bases, the J end lost 5 bases, and 7 bases lay between the germline ends. This CDR3 contains 12 residues. The germline gives CDR1 LNHDA, CDR2 SQIVND (reference sequence). The CDR3 loop reads CASSMGLTEAFF. CDR3 DNA sequence: TGTGCCAGTAGTATGGGCCTAACTGAAGCTTTCTTT.

The gene calls are TRBV4-2 and TRBJ2-3; 8 bases map to TRBD1. Trimming took 2 bases from V and 6 from J; bases not matched to a gene: 7. The germline V gene has CDR1 LGHNA and CDR2 YNFKEQ. The CDR3 has 15 residues. The DNA for the CDR3 is TGTGCCAGCAGCCAAAGGACAGGGTTCGTCGATACGCAGTATTTT. Protein product: CASSQRTGFVDTQYF.

This chain links TRBV5-6 with TRBJ2-3, with 12 bases identical to TRBD2. The CDR3 spans 16 residues. In germline, CDR1 is SGHDT, CDR2 YYEEEE. V lost 3 bases and J lost 2; bases outside the gene matches: 4. The CDR3 region is CASSWGTSGSTDTQYF. The CDR3 nucleotides read TGTGCCAGCAGCTGGGGGACTAGCGGGTCCACAGATACGCAGTATTTT. The whole variable domain, remainder taken from reference TRBV5-6 and TRBJ2-3, is DAGVTQSPTHLIKTRGQQVTLRCSPKSGHDTVSWYQQALGQGPQFIFQYYEEEERQRGNFPDRFSGHQFPNYSSELNVNALLLGDSALYLCASSWGTSGSTDTQYFGPGTRLTVL.

This clone showed up just once. The rearrangement joins TRBV9 to TRBJ2-7, with D possibly being TRBD1 (6 bases). CDR3 length: 14 amino acids. Germline CDR1 and CDR2: SGDLS and YYNGEE. V lost 2 bases and J 3 bases, leaving 12 bases between the germline ends. For the CDR3, the DNA is TGTGCCAGCAGCGTCGACAGGTCCGGCTACGAGCAGTACTTC. Protein sequence: CASSVDRSGYEQYF.

This clone was observed a single time. The chain has TRBV2 and TRBJ2-3, with 7 positions matching TRBD1. With V trimmed by 8 bases and J by 10 bases, 6 bases remained unmatched. Per the germline V gene, CDR1 is SNHLY and CDR2 is FYNNEI. The CDR3 is 11 amino acids. CDR3 protein: CASYQGEAQYF. The CDR3 DNA follows: TGTGCCAGCTACCAGGGGGAAGCGCAGTATTTT.

This clone was counted a few times. The V call is TRBV19, the J call TRBJ1-2, with D possibly TRBD1 on 6 matching bases. The germline CDR1 and CDR2 sequences are LNHDA and SQIVND (reference sequence). The CDR3 has 11 residues. V was pared by 8 bases and J by 6 bases, with 10 bases between. This CDR3 reads CASLGGDGYTF. CDR3 coding DNA: TGTGCCAGTCTAGGGGGGGATGGCTACACCTTC.

This clone showed up just once. The CDR3 region is CASRGTSGSEVTYEQYF. DNA of the CDR3: TGTGCCAGCAGAGGGACTAGCGGGAGCGAGGTGACCTACGAGCAGTACTTC. This chain connects TRBV5-4 to TRBJ2-7; TRBD2 aligns across 14 bases. Germline V gene sequence: CDR1 SGHNT, CDR2 YYREEE (reference sequence). With V trimmed by 5 bases and J by 2 bases, 9 bases remained unmatched. The CDR3 runs to 17 residues.

The J gene is TRBJ2-1, the V gene TRBV6-6; D gene ambiguous. V was pared by 6 bases and J by 8 bases, with 11 bases between. Germline-derived CDR1 and CDR2 are MNHNY and SVGAGI (reference sequence). CDR3 length: 12 amino acids. CDR3 sequence: CASRTNRDEQFF. CDR3 bases: TGTGCCAGCAGAACCAATAGAGATGAGCAGTTCTTC.